One TCR beta chain is described in this entry. Here immunoSEQ multiplex PCR was the method, and the copy in TCRdb shows in-frame clones only, minus some. In the table there are around 57,000 clones, about 90% of which are singletons. This CDR3 comprises 19 residues. Germline V gene lookup returns CDR1 SGHTA and CDR2 FQGTGA. With 2 bases clipped from V and 7 bases from J, the junction kept 15 bases outside the gene matches. This sample was taken from a study of T cell changes during pregnancy in multiple sclerosis. The TCR was taken from a female donor in good health, enrolled as a control in a pregnancy study. The specimen comprised CD4+ T cells from peripheral blood mononuclear cells, sampled after pregnancy. The chain has TRBV7-3 and TRBJ2-1; 12 positions match TRBD2. CDR3 coding DNA: TGTGCCAGCAGCTTACTTACGACATCGGGACTAGCGGGTTTGAATGAGCAGTTCTTC. This gives the protein CASSLLTTSGLAGLNEQFF.